Sequencing of this T cell receptor (beta chain) was carried out in a study of early T cells in non-severe SARS-CoV-2 infection. For the study at large: Bulk RNA taken from unsorted whole blood was sequenced, leaving chains unpaired.

Trimming cost V 0 bases and J 5 bases, with 9 bases left between them. The CDR3 runs 14 residues. Per germline, CDR1 KGHSH and CDR2 LQKENI. Whole-study results and caveats: Matches to VDJdb favored anti-spike CD8 responses and missed private and CD4 specificities.

In the library, individual cDNA molecules carried attached unique molecular identifiers. TCRdb ran MiXCR on the 5' RACE reads and lists one entry per CDR3 protein. The repertoire holds approximately 66,000 distinct CDR3 sequences, approximately 12% seen once, with approximately 1.1% in the top ten. There are many counts of this clonotype. Its target is unknown. The input for sequencing was whole blood, taken at baseline. The V call is TRBV18, the J call TRBJ2-3; D gene uncertain. The sequence was collected from an adult who was a healthcare worker with PCR-confirmed SARS-CoV-2 infection or an uninfected control (not recorded which). The donor label of this sample is uncertain. DNA of the CDR3: TGTGCCAGCTCACCACCCGTTAGTAAAGATACGCAGTATTTT. This codes for CASSPPVSKDTQYF.